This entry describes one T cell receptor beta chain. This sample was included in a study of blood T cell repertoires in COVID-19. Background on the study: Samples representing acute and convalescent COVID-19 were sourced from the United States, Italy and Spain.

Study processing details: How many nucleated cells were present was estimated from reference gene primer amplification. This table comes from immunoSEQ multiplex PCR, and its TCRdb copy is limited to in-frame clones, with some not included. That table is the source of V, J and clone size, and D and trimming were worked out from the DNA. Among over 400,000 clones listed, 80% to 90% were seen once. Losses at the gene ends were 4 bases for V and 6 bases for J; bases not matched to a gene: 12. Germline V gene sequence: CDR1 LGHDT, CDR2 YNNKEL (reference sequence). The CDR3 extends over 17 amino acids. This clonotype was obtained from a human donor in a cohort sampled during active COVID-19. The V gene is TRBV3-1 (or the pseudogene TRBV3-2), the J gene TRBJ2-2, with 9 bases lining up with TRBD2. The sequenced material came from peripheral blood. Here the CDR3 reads CASSRRGVAGGSGELFF. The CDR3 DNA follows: TGTGCCAGCAGCCGAAGAGGGGTGGCGGGAGGGTCCGGGGAGCTGTTTTTT.